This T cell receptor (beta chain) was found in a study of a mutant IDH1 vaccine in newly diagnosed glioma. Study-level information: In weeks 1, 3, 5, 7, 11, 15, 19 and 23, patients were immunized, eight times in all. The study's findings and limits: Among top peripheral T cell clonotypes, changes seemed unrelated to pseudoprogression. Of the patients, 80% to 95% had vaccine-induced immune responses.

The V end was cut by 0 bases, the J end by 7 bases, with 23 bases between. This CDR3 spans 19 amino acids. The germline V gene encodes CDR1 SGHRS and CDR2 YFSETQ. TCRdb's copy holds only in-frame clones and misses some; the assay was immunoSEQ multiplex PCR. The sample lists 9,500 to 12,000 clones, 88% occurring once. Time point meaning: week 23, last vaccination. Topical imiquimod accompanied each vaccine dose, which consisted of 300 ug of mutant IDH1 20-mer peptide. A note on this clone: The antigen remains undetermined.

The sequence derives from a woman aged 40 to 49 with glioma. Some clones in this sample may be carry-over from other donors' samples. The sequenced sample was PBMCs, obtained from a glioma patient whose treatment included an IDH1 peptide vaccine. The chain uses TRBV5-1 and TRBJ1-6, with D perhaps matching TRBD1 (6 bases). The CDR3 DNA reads TGCGCCAGCAGCTTGGACTTGAGCACAGGGTCATCGCTCAATTCACCCCTCCACTTT. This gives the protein CASSLDLSTGSSLNSPLHF. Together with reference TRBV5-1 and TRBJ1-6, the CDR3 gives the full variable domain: KAGVTQTPRYLIKTRGQQVTLSCSPISGHRSVSWYQQTPGQGLQFLFEYFSETQRNKGNFPGRFSGRQFSNSRSEMNVSTLELGDSALYLCASSLDLSTGSSLNSPLHFGNGTRLTVT.